The following is a TCR beta chain sequence with its context. Its antigen is as yet unknown. This CDR3 region has 15 residues. V was pared by 4 bases and J by 9 bases, with 15 bases of the junction left unmatched. Germline CDR1 reads SGHTA; CDR2 reads FQGNSA. The data derive from a study of blood T cells in healthy people across ages. Study-level results: There were more naive CD4+ cells and higher diversity in long-lived donors than in aged donors.

It was with a sample-barcoded 5' primer and a J-beta primer mix that a second PCR of about 6 to 12 cycles was run. The template-switch adaptor, which had 12 random nucleotides, put a tag on each cDNA molecule. TCRdb re-analysed the 5' RACE reads in MiXCR, keeping a single row per CDR3 protein. The data show roughly 1,800,000 distinct CDR3 sequences, with around 50% seen just once and less than 2.5% held by the top ten. The chain couples TRBV7-2 to TRBJ2-7; 7 bases match TRBD2. Input material: blood. This TCR was recovered from a woman aged 40-49 years in good health. CDR3 loop: CASSSSGSGDATQYF. The CDR3 nucleotides read TGTGCCAGCAGCTCCTCGGGGAGCGGGGATGCGACGCAGTACTTC.